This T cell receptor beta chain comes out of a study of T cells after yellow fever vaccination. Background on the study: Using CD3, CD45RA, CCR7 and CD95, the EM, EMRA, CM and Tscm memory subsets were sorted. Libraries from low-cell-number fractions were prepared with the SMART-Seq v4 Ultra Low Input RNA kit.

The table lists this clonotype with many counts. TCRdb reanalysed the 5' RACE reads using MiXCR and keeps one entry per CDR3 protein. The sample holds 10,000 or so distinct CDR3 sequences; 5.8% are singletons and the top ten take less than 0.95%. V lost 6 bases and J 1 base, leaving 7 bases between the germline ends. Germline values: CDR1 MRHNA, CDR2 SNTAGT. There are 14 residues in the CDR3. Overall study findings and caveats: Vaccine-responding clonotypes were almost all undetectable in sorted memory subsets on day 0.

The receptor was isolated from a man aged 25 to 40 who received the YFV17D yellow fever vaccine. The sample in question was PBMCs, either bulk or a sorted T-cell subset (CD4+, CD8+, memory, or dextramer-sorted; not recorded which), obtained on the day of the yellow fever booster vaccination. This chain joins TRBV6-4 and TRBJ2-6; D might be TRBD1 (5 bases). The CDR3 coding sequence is TGTGCCAGCAGGCCAGGGTCTGGGGCCAACGTCCTGACTTTC. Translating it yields CASRPGSGANVLTF.